This T cell receptor beta chain was retrieved from a study of identical twins. Study results and limitations: Modelling underestimated the level of out-of-frame TCR alpha sharing observed in monozygotic twins.

Using its own MiXCR run on the 5' RACE reads, TCRdb lists one record per CDR3 protein. The table has just under 550,000 distinct CDR3 sequences, roughly 15% seen once. Trimming stripped 4 bases from V and 8 bases from J, with 15 bases between. From germline, CDR1 is MNHEY and CDR2 SVGAGI. This CDR3 has 14 residues. This clonotype turned up a few times. The antigen is not known. The same data also went into a second study, on yellow fever vaccine responses in identical twins. That paper notes: Reported findings indicate that twins' vaccine T cell responses seemed partially convergent, partially personalized.

Sequencing input: CD4+ T cells sorted from blood. The chain recombines TRBV6-5 with TRBJ2-1; D is uncertain. This TCR derives from a woman aged 18-30 years in good health. CDR3 in amino acids: CASSSWEKVHEQFF. CDR3 DNA sequence: TGTGCCAGCAGTTCATGGGAAAAGGTTCATGAGCAGTTCTTC.